A selection of T cell receptor beta chains follows, all from one sample in a study of CD8 T cells in ankylosing spondylitis. TCRdb analysed the 5' RACE reads with MiXCR anew, one entry per CDR3 protein. The data show a few hundred thousand distinct CDR3 sequences, about an eighth seen once. The sequenced sample was blood, either unsorted or a sorted T cell fraction (not recorded which). All receptors come from a male donor with ankylosing spondylitis. Each CDR3 is given with its conserved first and last residue. D genes are given only for firm matches. Expanded clones are given a class, and other clones once, few, many or no size at all.

j_call: TRBJ2-1
d_call: TRBD2
v_call: TRBV12-5
clone_size: few
cdr3_aa: CASGLVRGLAGGPSYNEQFF
cdr3_nt: TGTGCTAGTGGTTTGGTACGCGGCCTAGCGGGAGGGCCGTCCTACAATGAGCAGTTCTTC

j_call: TRBJ1-1
d_call: -
v_call: TRBV27
clone_size: few
cdr3_aa: CATHAQKGNTEAFF
cdr3_nt: TGTGCCACCCACGCCCAAAAGGGGAACACTGAAGCTTTCTTT

j_call: TRBJ2-2
d_call: -
v_call: TRBV2
clone_size: -
cdr3_aa: CASSGLHTGELFF
cdr3_nt: TGTGCCAGCAGTGGTCTACACACCGGGGAGCTGTTTTTT

j_call: TRBJ2-7
d_call: -
v_call: TRBV29-1
clone_size: -
cdr3_aa: CSVESDSSYEQYF
cdr3_nt: TGCAGCGTTGAGTCGGACAGTTCCTACGAGCAGTACTTC

j_call: TRBJ1-1
d_call: -
v_call: TRBV4-1
clone_size: once
cdr3_aa: CASSPEKVAGRPEAFF
cdr3_nt: TGCGCCAGCAGCCCAGAAAAGGTGGCTGGACGTCCTGAAGCTTTCTTT

j_call: TRBJ2-7
d_call: TRBD1
v_call: TRBV20-1
clone_size: -
cdr3_aa: CSAWDRSVYEQYF
cdr3_nt: TGCAGTGCTTGGGACAGGAGTGTCTACGAGCAGTACTTC

j_call: TRBJ2-2
d_call: -
v_call: TRBV2
clone_size: -
cdr3_aa: CASSETGPTTGELFF
cdr3_nt: TGTGCCAGCAGTGAAACAGGGCCCACCACCGGGGAGCTGTTTTTT

j_call: TRBJ2-1
d_call: TRBD2
v_call: TRBV11-1
clone_size: -
cdr3_aa: CASSPRLAGGVGEQFF
cdr3_nt: TGTGCCAGCAGCCCCCGACTAGCGGGAGGGGTAGGTGAGCAGTTCTTC

j_call: TRBJ1-6
d_call: TRBD1
v_call: TRBV6-1
clone_size: -
cdr3_aa: CASSGDSYNSPLHF
cdr3_nt: TGTGCCAGCAGTGGGGACAGCTATAATTCACCCCTCCACTTT

j_call: TRBJ2-7
d_call: TRBD2
v_call: TRBV29-1
clone_size: -
cdr3_aa: CGGLAGHEQYF
cdr3_nt: TGCGGTGGGCTAGCGGGACACGAGCAGTACTTC

j_call: TRBJ2-3
d_call: -
v_call: TRBV20-1
clone_size: -
cdr3_aa: CSARAPIYKDTQYF
cdr3_nt: TGCAGTGCTAGAGCCCCCATTTATAAGGATACGCAGTATTTT

j_call: TRBJ2-2
d_call: TRBD1
v_call: TRBV28
clone_size: -
cdr3_aa: CASSFPRQGPNTGELFF
cdr3_nt: TGTGCCAGCAGTTTTCCCCGACAGGGACCGAACACCGGGGAGCTGTTTTTT

j_call: TRBJ2-5
d_call: -
v_call: TRBV20-1
clone_size: few
cdr3_aa: CSATQTRKETQYF
cdr3_nt: TGCAGTGCCACCCAGACCAGAAAAGAGACCCAGTACTTC

j_call: TRBJ1-1
d_call: TRBD1
v_call: TRBV11-2
clone_size: -
cdr3_aa: CASSLNRGLTEAFF
cdr3_nt: TGTGCCAGCAGCTTAAACAGGGGGCTCACTGAAGCTTTCTTT

j_call: TRBJ1-1
d_call: -
v_call: TRBV7-9
clone_size: many
cdr3_aa: CASSLGGPEAFF
cdr3_nt: TGTGCCAGCAGCCTGGGGGGTCCTGAAGCTTTCTTT

j_call: TRBJ2-3
d_call: TRBD2
v_call: TRBV20-1
clone_size: few
cdr3_aa: CSARVGLAGGTDTQYF
cdr3_nt: TGCAGTGCTAGAGTGGGACTAGCGGGAGGAACAGATACGCAGTATTTT

j_call: TRBJ1-3
d_call: -
v_call: TRBV5-1
clone_size: many
cdr3_aa: CASSLDTSGAGNTIYF
cdr3_nt: TGCGCCAGCAGCCTAGACACGTCGGGAGCAGGAAACACCATATATTTT

j_call: TRBJ2-2
d_call: -
v_call: TRBV4-2
clone_size: -
cdr3_aa: CASSVRAPGGELFF
cdr3_nt: TGTGCCAGCAGCGTCCGGGCCCCAGGCGGGGAGCTGTTTTTT

j_call: TRBJ1-2
d_call: -
v_call: TRBV20-1
clone_size: -
cdr3_aa: CSARGVDSSNYGYTF
cdr3_nt: TGCAGTGCTAGAGGTGTTGACAGTTCTAACTATGGCTACACCTTC

j_call: TRBJ2-3
d_call: TRBD2
v_call: TRBV10-3
clone_size: few
cdr3_aa: CAISDNLAGSTDTQYF
cdr3_nt: TGTGCCATCAGTGACAACCTAGCGGGAAGCACAGATACGCAGTATTTT

j_call: TRBJ2-1
d_call: -
v_call: TRBV7-2
clone_size: -
cdr3_aa: CASSAKLLAQRYNEQFF
cdr3_nt: TGTGCCAGCAGCGCGAAGCTGCTGGCACAGAGATACAATGAGCAGTTCTTC

j_call: TRBJ2-1
d_call: -
v_call: TRBV5-1
clone_size: few
cdr3_aa: CASSQGQHNEQFF
cdr3_nt: TGCGCCAGCAGCCAAGGACAGCACAATGAGCAGTTCTTC

j_call: TRBJ2-7
d_call: TRBD2
v_call: TRBV15
clone_size: -
cdr3_aa: CATSPSPSGRYEQYF
cdr3_nt: TGTGCCACCAGCCCTAGCCCTAGCGGGAGGTACGAGCAGTACTTC

j_call: TRBJ1-6
d_call: -
v_call: TRBV28
clone_size: -
cdr3_aa: CASSFRLSSYNSPLHF
cdr3_nt: TGTGCCAGCAGTTTCAGGCTCAGCTCCTATAATTCACCCCTCCACTTT

j_call: TRBJ2-1
d_call: TRBD2
v_call: TRBV4-2
clone_size: -
cdr3_aa: CASSQEWGEGRNEQFF
cdr3_nt: TGTGCCAGCAGCCAAGAGTGGGGGGAGGGACGGAATGAGCAGTTCTTC

j_call: TRBJ1-1
d_call: TRBD1
v_call: TRBV7-9
clone_size: -
cdr3_aa: CASSRRGGRDTEAFF
cdr3_nt: TGTGCCAGCAGCCGCCGAGGGGGCAGGGACACTGAAGCTTTCTTT

j_call: TRBJ1-2
d_call: TRBD1
v_call: TRBV5-1
clone_size: few
cdr3_aa: CASSSGWGQGDYGYTF
cdr3_nt: TGCGCCAGCAGCTCAGGGTGGGGACAGGGCGACTATGGCTACACCTTC

j_call: TRBJ1-1
d_call: -
v_call: TRBV12-3/TRBV12-4
clone_size: -
cdr3_aa: CASSLWALISGTEAFF
cdr3_nt: TGTGCCAGCAGTTTATGGGCCCTGATATCGGGCACTGAAGCTTTCTTT

j_call: TRBJ2-5
d_call: -
v_call: TRBV2
clone_size: few
cdr3_aa: CAWTTGGFDRVIQRGETQYF
cdr3_nt: TGTGCCTGGACGACGGGGGGCTTCGACAGGGTAATCCAGCGCGGGGAGACCCAGTACTTC

j_call: TRBJ2-2
d_call: -
v_call: TRBV24-1
clone_size: few
cdr3_aa: CATSDPRGLTGGELFF
cdr3_nt: TGTGCCACCAGTGACCCTCGGGGCCTTACCGGCGGGGAGCTGTTTTTT

j_call: TRBJ1-1
d_call: -
v_call: TRBV29-1
clone_size: few
cdr3_aa: CSVVVRGVTEAFF
cdr3_nt: TGCAGCGTTGTTGTCAGGGGAGTCACTGAAGCTTTCTTT

j_call: TRBJ1-1
d_call: -
v_call: TRBV18
clone_size: few
cdr3_aa: CASSPPGRDVTEAFF
cdr3_nt: TGTGCCAGCTCACCACCGGGGAGGGATGTTACTGAAGCTTTCTTT

j_call: TRBJ2-3
d_call: TRBD2
v_call: TRBV29-1
clone_size: few
cdr3_aa: CSVSLAGGPIRTDTQYF
cdr3_nt: TGCAGCGTCTCACTAGCGGGAGGACCCATCCGCACAGATACGCAGTATTTT

j_call: TRBJ2-7
d_call: TRBD1
v_call: TRBV12-5
clone_size: -
cdr3_aa: CASGGRDSAYEQYF
cdr3_nt: TGTGCTAGTGGGGGCCGGGACAGCGCTTACGAGCAGTACTTC

j_call: TRBJ2-7
d_call: TRBD2
v_call: TRBV27
clone_size: -
cdr3_aa: CASSPPGLAINKQYF
cdr3_nt: TGTGCCAGCTCCCCCCCGGGACTAGCGATAAATAAGCAGTACTTC

j_call: TRBJ2-3
d_call: TRBD2
v_call: TRBV10-3
clone_size: -
cdr3_aa: CAISDPAGATDTQYF
cdr3_nt: TGTGCCATCAGCGACCCAGCGGGAGCAACAGATACGCAGTATTTT

j_call: TRBJ2-3
d_call: -
v_call: TRBV2
clone_size: -
cdr3_aa: CASKRLAIDTQYF
cdr3_nt: TGTGCCAGCAAGCGTCTAGCAATAGATACGCAGTATTTT